This passage covers 18 T cell receptor beta chains from one sample sequenced in a study of neurological immune-mediated disorders. TCRdb ran MiXCR on the 5' RACE reads and lists one entry per CDR3 protein. The sample contains 25,000 to 35,000 distinct CDR3 sequences, over 10% of which appear only once. The sample was PBMCs. These receptors all stem from a woman aged 60 to 75 in good health.

This clonotype appeared many times. The rearrangement joins TRBV5-1 to TRBJ2-5; D tentatively reads TRBD1 or TRBD2 (6 bases each). V lost 0 bases, J lost 5 bases, and 14 bases lay in between. Germline CDR1 is SGHRS and CDR2 is YFSETQ. CDR3 size: 15 residues. The CDR3 loop reads CASSLDPGAAETQYF. CDR3 coding DNA: TGCGCCAGCAGCTTGGACCCGGGGGCCGCTGAGACCCAGTACTTC. The variable domain in full, with the rest retrieved from reference TRBV5-1 and TRBJ2-5, is KAGVTQTPRYLIKTRGQQVTLSCSPISGHRSVSWYQQTPGQGLQFLFEYFSETQRNKGNFPGRFSGRQFSNSRSEMNVSTLELGDSALYLCASSLDPGAAETQYFGPGTRLLVL.

This clonotype has more than one count but fewer than ten. V and J are TRBV10-1 and TRBJ1-4, with D unclear. The CDR3 spans 14 residues. Trimming cost V 4 bases and J 5 bases, with 11 bases left between them. Germline CDR1 and CDR2: WNHNN and SYGVQD (reference sequence). This CDR3 reads CASSGLRRNEKLFF. The CDR3 DNA reads TGCGCCAGCAGTGGACTGCGAAGAAATGAAAAACTGTTTTTT.

This clonotype was counted at least ten times. The chain is built from TRBV5-6 and TRBJ1-1, with 10 bases matching TRBD1. V gave up 5 bases and J gave up 2 bases; unmatched junction bases: 6. The V gene's germline CDR1 is SGHDT and CDR2 YYEEEE. The CDR3 has 15 amino acids. The CDR3 loop is CASRRQTGGNTEAFF. In DNA form, the CDR3 reads TGTGCCAGCAGGCGACAGACAGGGGGCAACACTGAAGCTTTCTTT.

In its sample, this clonotype was seen many times. The rearrangement uses TRBV5-1 and TRBJ1-5; TRBD1 agrees at 8 bases. CDR3 length: 13 amino acids. Unmatched junction bases numbered 4, after V lost 4 bases and J lost 7 bases. CDR1 is SGHRS and CDR2 is YFSETQ in the germline V gene. CDR3: CASSPTGEQPQHF. The CDR3 DNA follows: TGCGCCAGCAGCCCGACAGGGGAACAGCCCCAGCATTTT.

In its sample, this clonotype was seen many times. The chain carries TRBV2 and TRBJ2-7; 11 bases are a match to TRBD1. The CDR3 covers 13 residues. In germline, CDR1 is SNHLY, CDR2 FYNNEI. With 5 bases clipped from V and 6 bases from J, the junction kept 3 bases outside the gene matches. The CDR3 spells CASSSGTGGEQYF. In DNA form, the CDR3 reads TGTGCCAGCAGTTCCGGGACAGGGGGCGAGCAGTACTTC.

This clonotype was detected ten times or more. V usage is TRBV5-1 and J usage is TRBJ1-1, with D possibly TRBD1 on 5 matching bases. Germline loops: CDR1 SGHRS, CDR2 YFSETQ. Trimming removed 3 bases at V and 0 bases at J, with 15 bases between. This CDR3 spans 16 amino acids. The CDR3 protein is CASSYGTGFMNTEAFF. CDR3 in DNA: TGCGCCAGCAGCTATGGGACCGGGTTCATGAACACTGAAGCTTTCTTT.

This clonotype was detected ten times or more. The V gene is TRBV21-1, the J gene TRBJ2-1; the D segment call TRBD1 is taken from the table without a DNA check. TRBV21-1 is termed a pseudogene. The CDR3 length is 20 residues. The CDR3 loop is CASSKSGQGRQKLSYNEQFF. DNA of the CDR3: TGTGCCAGCAGCAAATCCGGACAGGGAAGACAGAAATTAAGCTACAATGAGCAGTTCTTC.

This clonotype was seen at least ten times. This chain connects TRBV3-1 to TRBJ2-4; no clear D gene. The V and J ends lost 0 bases and 9 bases respectively, with 12 bases between them. Germline V gene sequence: CDR1 LGHDT, CDR2 YNNKEL (reference sequence). This CDR3 region has 14 residues. The CDR3 reads CASSQDPPLGIQYF. The CDR3 DNA reads TGTGCCAGCAGCCAAGATCCCCCGCTGGGCATTCAGTACTTC. Variable domain in full (rest from reference TRBV3-1 and TRBJ2-4): DTAVSQTPKYLVTQMGNDKSIKCEQNLGHDTMYWYKQDSKKFLKIMFSYNNKELIINETVPNRFSPKSPDKAHLNLHINSLELGDSAVYFCASSQDPPLGIQYFGAGTRLSVL.

This clonotype was picked up many times. The rearrangement joins TRBV6-1 to TRBJ1-6; a possible D gene is TRBD1 (5 bases). V was pared by 0 bases and J by 9 bases, with 12 bases between. Germline lookup yields CDR1 MNHNS and CDR2 SASEGT. This CDR3 has 15 residues. In DNA form, the CDR3 reads TGTGCCAGCAGTGAAGCGTACCAGGGAGGTTCACCCCTCCACTTT. Encoded protein: CASSEAYQGGSPLHF.

This clonotype was counted many times. A junction end diverges from the germline sequence, so it may reflect a read error. The V gene is TRBV5-1, the J gene TRBJ2-3; perhaps TRBD1 as D (5 bases). Germline V gene data show CDR1 as SGHRS and CDR2 as YFSETQ. CDR3 length equals 14 residues. CDR3 DNA: TGCGCCAGCAGCTTTGGACGTGGCACAGGTACGCAGTATTTT. Its protein product is CASSFGRGTGTQYF.

With regard to this clonotype: A read error may account for a junction end that differs from germline. The genes are TRBV5-6 and TRBJ2-6; a weak D match, TRBD1 (5 bases). The CDR3 has 16 amino acids. Per the germline V gene, CDR1 is SGHDT and CDR2 is YYEEEE. The CDR3 here is CAITLSPRAGANALTF. The CDR3 DNA follows: TGTGCCATCACCCTAAGCCCCAGGGCTGGGGCCAACGCCCTGACTTTC. The whole variable domain, remainder taken from reference TRBV5-6 and TRBJ2-6, is DAGVTQSPTHLIKTRGQQVTLRCSPKSGHDTVSWYQQALGQGPQFIFQYYEEEERQRGNFPDRFSGHQFPNYSSELNVNALLLGDSALYLCAITLSPRAGANALTFGAGSRLTVL.

At least ten counts were recorded for this clonotype. This chain uses TRBV14 with TRBJ2-1; D is possibly TRBD2 (6 bases). Germline CDR1 SGHDN, CDR2 FVKESK. This CDR3 has 17 amino acids. V gave up 0 bases and J gave up 5 bases, with 17 bases separating them. The CDR3 spells CASSQDRWASAHNEQFF. DNA for the CDR3: TGTGCCAGCAGCCAAGATCGGTGGGCTAGCGCCCACAATGAGCAGTTCTTC.

This clonotype was observed many times. This chain connects TRBV5-1 to TRBJ2-2, with 9 bases aligning to TRBD1. After removal of 0 bases from V and 3 bases from J, the junction contained 3 bases not matched to a gene. This CDR3 contains 16 residues. The germline CDR1 and CDR2 sequences are SGHRS and YFSETQ. CDR3 region: CASSLGWTGDTGELFF. Written as DNA, the CDR3 is TGCGCCAGCAGCTTGGGTTGGACAGGGGACACCGGGGAGCTGTTTTTT.

The chain uses TRBV20-1 and TRBJ2-7; the D call may be TRBD1 or TRBD2 (5 bases each). Germline CDR1 reads DFQATT; CDR2 reads SNEGSKA (reference sequence). The CDR3 length is 14 residues. V lost 2 bases, J lost 4 bases, and 15 bases lay in between. DNA of the CDR3: TGCAGTGCTAGATTCCTCCGGGACGGATACGAGCAGTACTTC. Translated: CSARFLRDGYEQYF.

This clonotype was picked up a small number of times. The rearrangement uses TRBV19 and TRBJ1-3, with unresolved D. Per germline, CDR1 LNHDA and CDR2 SQIVND (reference sequence). This CDR3 spans 12 amino acids. Trimming stripped 4 bases from V and 1 base from J, with 2 bases between. This CDR3 is CASSTSGNTIYF. DNA for the CDR3: TGTGCCAGTAGTACGTCTGGAAACACCATATATTTT.

Notes on this clonotype: The junction differs from germline at one of its ends, possibly a read error. The genes are TRBV5-1 and TRBJ2-3; D gene ambiguous. CDR3 length equals 14 residues. Per the germline V gene, CDR1 is SGHRS and CDR2 is YFSETQ. The DNA of the CDR3 is TGCGCCAGCAGCTTGAAGGGTTGCACATATACGCAGTATTTT. Residues: CASSLKGCTYTQYF.

This clonotype has just one count. The chain's CDR3 is CASSPRGGEEQFF. DNA for the CDR3: TGTGCCAGCTCACCACGGGGCGGGGAGGAGCAGTTCTTC. The chain joins TRBV18 to TRBJ2-1, with D possibly TRBD2 on 6 matching bases. The CDR3 sequence is 13 residues long. Trimming took off 1 base at V and 10 bases at J, with 11 bases between the two ends. CDR1 is KGHSH, CDR2 LQKENI, per germline.

In this sample, this clonotype turned up many times. The gene calls are TRBV5-1 and TRBJ2-3, with D perhaps TRBD1 (5 bases). CDR1 is SGHRS, CDR2 YFSETQ, per germline. The CDR3 spans 14 residues. The ends were cut back, 1 base at V and 4 bases at J, with 10 bases in the middle. The CDR3 region is CASSLMQGPDTQYF. As DNA, the CDR3 is TGCGCCAGCAGCTTGATGCAGGGCCCAGATACGCAGTATTTT.